These T cell receptor beta chains were read from a single sample in a study of long-term antiretroviral therapy in people with HIV. TCRdb's copy holds only in-frame clones and misses some; the assay was immunoSEQ multiplex PCR. The data show approximately 27,000 clones, with roughly 90% seen just once and 3.6% held by the top ten. The specimen comprised unsorted PBMCs, sampled 1.8 years after starting antiretroviral therapy. Receptors were obtained from a woman younger than 30 with HIV. Both conserved end residues are part of each CDR3. The order of the fields is J gene, clone size, V gene, D gene, CDR3 DNA, CDR3 protein. The D gene is left open where the match is weak. Clone sizes are given selectively: once, few, many, or a class where the clone is expanded.

J: TRBJ2-3; size: .; V: TRBV7-3; D: TRBD2; DNA: TGTGCCAGCAGCTTTGGGACTAGCGCCACAGATACGCAGTATTTT; CDR3: CASSFGTSATDTQYF
J: TRBJ2-7; size: .; V: TRBV11-2; D: .; DNA: TGTGCCAGCAGCTTAAGGGGGGGGGTCGAGACCTACGAGCAGTACTTC; CDR3: CASSLRGGVETYEQYF
J: TRBJ2-5; size: .; V: TRBV7-2; D: .; DNA: TGTGCCAGCAGCAAGCCCAGGGAGACCCAGTACTTC; CDR3: CASSKPRETQYF
J: TRBJ2-6; size: .; V: TRBV7-2; D: .; DNA: TGTGCCAGCAGCTTAGTTTCAGCTGCTGGGGCCAACGTCCTGACTTTC; CDR3: CASSLVSAAGANVLTF
J: TRBJ2-5; size: .; V: TRBV28; D: TRBD1; DNA: TGTGCCAGCAGTTTTGACGTCAGGGGGATGGAGACCCAGTACTTC; CDR3: CASSFDVRGMETQYF
J: TRBJ2-1; size: once; V: TRBV5-1; D: .; DNA: TGCGCCAGCACCGCGAGGGGGGGGAGTAGAAAAAATGAGCAGTTCTTC; CDR3: CASTARGGSRKNEQFF
J: TRBJ2-5; size: .; V: TRBV6-5; D: .; DNA: TGTGCCAGCAGTTACGGGCTTGACACACCGCAAGAGACCCAGTACTTC; CDR3: CASSYGLDTPQETQYF
J: TRBJ2-3; size: .; V: TRBV7-2; D: .; DNA: TGTGCCAGCAGCTTAGCGCTGGCCACAGATACGCAGTATTTT; CDR3: CASSLALATDTQYF
J: TRBJ1-5; size: .; V: TRBV28; D: .; DNA: TGTGCCAGCAGAATAACCCAGGGGCTCGGGCAGCCCCAGCATTTT; CDR3: CASRITQGLGQPQHF
J: TRBJ1-2; size: .; V: TRBV6-1; D: .; DNA: TGTGCCAGCAGTGATTCACCACAGGGTCGCTATGGCTACACCTTC; CDR3: CASSDSPQGRYGYTF
J: TRBJ1-4; size: .; V: TRBV7-9; D: TRBD1; DNA: TGTGCCAGCAGCCGGGAGGGGGCAGGTGAAAAACTGTTTTTT; CDR3: CASSREGAGEKLFF
J: TRBJ1-1; size: .; V: TRBV7-2; D: TRBD1; DNA: TGTGCCAGCAGCACCGGACAGGGCCTCATGAACACTGAAGCTTTCTTT; CDR3: CASSTGQGLMNTEAFF
J: TRBJ1-2; size: .; V: TRBV27; D: .; DNA: TGTGCCAGCAATGGGCAAGGGTATGGCTACACCTTC; CDR3: CASNGQGYGYTF
J: TRBJ2-3; size: .; V: TRBV29-1; D: TRBD2; DNA: TGCAGCGTTGAAGAAATGGATGCGTCTAGCGGGAGGGCCTCAGATACGCAGTATTTT; CDR3: CSVEEMDASSGRASDTQYF
J: TRBJ1-2; size: few; V: TRBV9; D: .; DNA: TGTGCCAGCAGCGCCAGGGTAGGGTATGGCTACACCTTC; CDR3: CASSARVGYGYTF
J: TRBJ1-2; size: .; V: TRBV19; D: TRBD1; DNA: TGTGCCAGTCATGAGACAGGGGAGGATGGCTACACCTTC; CDR3: CASHETGEDGYTF
J: TRBJ2-7; size: .; V: TRBV7-2; D: .; DNA: TGTGCCAGCAGCGTAACGGTAATCTCCTACGAGCAGTACTTC; CDR3: CASSVTVISYEQYF
J: TRBJ1-1; size: .; V: TRBV29-1; D: .; DNA: TGCAGCTCTCAGGGGAGGGGGACTGAAGCTTTCTTT; CDR3: CSSQGRGTEAFF
J: TRBJ2-2; size: .; V: TRBV7-3; D: TRBD2; DNA: TGTGCCAGCAGCCCCCGGGCGGGGGGGTACACCGGGGAGCTGTTTTTT; CDR3: CASSPRAGGYTGELFF
J: TRBJ1-4; size: once; V: TRBV5-1; D: .; DNA: TGCGCCAGTTACACCGCGGCGTTTTTT; CDR3: CASYTAAFF
J: TRBJ2-2; size: .; V: TRBV15; D: .; DNA: TGTGCCACCAGCAGAGATCGGGGGCACGGGGAGCTGTTTTTT; CDR3: CATSRDRGHGELFF
J: TRBJ2-2; size: .; V: TRBV4-1; D: .; DNA: TGCGCCAGCAGCCCTCGGACTACGAACACCGGGGAGCTGTTTTTT; CDR3: CASSPRTTNTGELFF
J: TRBJ2-7; size: .; V: TRBV6-6; D: .; DNA: TGTGCCAGCAGCCAGACAGCGTCCTACGAGCAGTACTTC; CDR3: CASSQTASYEQYF
J: TRBJ2-5; size: .; V: TRBV6-5; D: .; DNA: TGTGCCAGCAGTTCCGTAGCCGGACAGAAAGAGACCCAGTACTTC; CDR3: CASSSVAGQKETQYF
J: TRBJ1-2; size: once; V: TRBV9; D: TRBD1; DNA: TGTGCCAGCAGCGACGCCGGGACAGGCGTTAACTATGGCTACACCTTC; CDR3: CASSDAGTGVNYGYTF
J: TRBJ2-4; size: .; V: TRBV2; D: TRBD1; DNA: TGTGCCAGCAGCGCGAGGGACAGGGGGAACATTCAGTACTTC; CDR3: CASSARDRGNIQYF
J: TRBJ2-7; size: .; V: TRBV11-2; D: TRBD2; DNA: TGTGCCAGCAGCTTAGATTTGAGCGGGAGATACTACGAGCAGTACTTC; CDR3: CASSLDLSGRYYEQYF
J: TRBJ2-1; size: .; V: TRBV27; D: .; DNA: TGTGCCAGCAGTTGGGGGATTAGCTCCTACAATGAGCAGTTCTTC; CDR3: CASSWGISSYNEQFF
J: TRBJ1-2; size: once; V: TRBV6-5; D: TRBD1; DNA: TGTGCCAGCACTTCGGCCGGACAGGCCTATGGCTACACCTTC; CDR3: CASTSAGQAYGYTF
J: TRBJ2-1; size: .; V: TRBV6-5; D: .; DNA: TGTGCCAGCAGTTACATCGGGCAGGGAAACTATGAGCAGTTCTTC; CDR3: CASSYIGQGNYEQFF
J: TRBJ1-1; size: .; V: TRBV15; D: TRBD1; DNA: TGTGCCACCAGCAGACCAGGGGGCTCTGCTGAAGCTTTCTTT; CDR3: CATSRPGGSAEAFF
J: TRBJ2-2; size: .; V: TRBV9; D: .; DNA: TGTGCCAGCAGCGTAGACTACCAGGAAGGAGGGGAGCTGTTTTTT; CDR3: CASSVDYQEGGELFF
J: TRBJ2-1; size: .; V: TRBV28; D: TRBD2; DNA: TGTGCCAGCAGCCCTGAGCGGGAGGGATGGGATGAGCAGTTCTTC; CDR3: CASSPEREGWDEQFF
J: TRBJ1-2; size: .; V: TRBV18; D: .; DNA: TGTGCCAGCTCAACTGGACAGAATGGCTACACCTTC; CDR3: CASSTGQNGYTF
J: TRBJ1-1; size: few; V: TRBV10-1; D: TRBD1; DNA: TGCGCCAGCAGCGACAGGGGGGGCACTGAAGCTTTCTTT; CDR3: CASSDRGGTEAFF
J: TRBJ2-7; size: .; V: TRBV4-3; D: .; DNA: TGCGCCAGCAGCGAGGGTAAGAGTGCCTACGAGCAGTACTTC; CDR3: CASSEGKSAYEQYF
J: TRBJ2-2; size: .; V: TRBV29-1; D: .; DNA: TGCAGCGTGGGACAGCGAGGGGGGACCGGGGAGCTGTTTTTT; CDR3: CSVGQRGGTGELFF
J: TRBJ1-2; size: .; V: TRBV27; D: .; DNA: TGTGCCAGCAGCTGGACAGTTTTTGACTATGGCTACACCTTC; CDR3: CASSWTVFDYGYTF
J: TRBJ2-7; size: .; V: TRBV4-3; D: .; DNA: TGCGCCAGCAGCCAAGGAGTACTGGGGAACAACCCCACCTACGAGCAGTACTTC; CDR3: CASSQGVLGNNPTYEQYF
J: TRBJ2-2; size: .; V: TRBV18; D: .; DNA: TGTGCCAGCTCACCGACAGGAAGCGAGTGGCTCGCCGGGGAGCTGTTTTTT; CDR3: CASSPTGSEWLAGELFF
J: TRBJ1-1; size: .; V: TRBV7-9; D: TRBD1; DNA: TGTGCCAGCAGACCCAACTCACAGGGGGAAACCCCCCAGCGCCCTGAAGCTTTCTTT; CDR3: CASRPNSQGETPQRPEAFF
J: TRBJ2-3; size: .; V: TRBV27; D: .; DNA: TGTGCCAGCAGTTATCGTTTTCGGGGCACAGATACGCAGTATTTT; CDR3: CASSYRFRGTDTQYF
J: TRBJ1-4; size: .; V: TRBV5-4; D: .; DNA: TGTGCCAGCAGCTTGGACAGCTTTAATGAAAAACTGTTTTTT; CDR3: CASSLDSFNEKLFF
J: TRBJ2-1; size: .; V: TRBV6-6; D: .; DNA: TGTGCCAGCAGGTACACCCAGGGGAATGAGCAGTTCTTC; CDR3: CASRYTQGNEQFF